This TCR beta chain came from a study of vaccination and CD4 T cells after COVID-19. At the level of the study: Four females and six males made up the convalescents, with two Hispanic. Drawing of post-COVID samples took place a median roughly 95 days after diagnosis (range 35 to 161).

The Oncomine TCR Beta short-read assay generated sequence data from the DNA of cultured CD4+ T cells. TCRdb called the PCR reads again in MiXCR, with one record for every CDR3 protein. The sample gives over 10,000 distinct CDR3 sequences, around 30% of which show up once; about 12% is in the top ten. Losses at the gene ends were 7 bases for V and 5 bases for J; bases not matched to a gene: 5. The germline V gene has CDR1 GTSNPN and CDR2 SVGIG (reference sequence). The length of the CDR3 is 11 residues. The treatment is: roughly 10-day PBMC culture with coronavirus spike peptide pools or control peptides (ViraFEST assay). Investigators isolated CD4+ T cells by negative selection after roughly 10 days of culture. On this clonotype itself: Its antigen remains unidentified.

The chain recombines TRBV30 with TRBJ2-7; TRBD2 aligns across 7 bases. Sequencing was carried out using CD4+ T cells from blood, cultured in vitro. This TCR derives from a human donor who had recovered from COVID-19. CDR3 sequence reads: CASLRGDEQYF. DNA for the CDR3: TGTGCCTCCCTTCGGGGGGACGAGCAGTACTTC. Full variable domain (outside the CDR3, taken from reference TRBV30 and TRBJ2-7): SQTIHQWPATLVQPVGSPLSLECTVEGTSNPNLYWYRQAAGRGLQLLFYSVGIGQISSEVPQNLSASRPQDRQFILSSKKLLLSDSGFYLCASLRGDEQYFGPGTRLTVT.